These 24 T cell receptor beta chains were all obtained from the same sample, sequenced in a study of blood T cells in healthy people across ages (dated by TCRdb to between 2014 and 2017). Library creation used 5' RACE. This sample was sequenced with an Illumina HiSeq 2500. A second PCR of about 7 to 12 cycles was run with a J-beta primer mix and a sample-barcoded 5' primer. TCRdb trimmed public reads at Q25 via fastp, called clones via MiXCR and kept in-frame beta chains. Rows with one shared CDR3 protein collapse into an entry with the most common genes and DNA. The sample table lists around 500,000 distinct CDR3 sequences, about 45% of them with a count of one. The top ten constitute 20% to 25% of the sample. Source material: blood. The receptors stem from a man older than 75 in good health.

This clonotype was recorded only once. One end of the junction fails to match germline, which may point to a read error. V usage is TRBV6-5 and J usage is TRBJ2-2, with D tentatively TRBD1 (5 bases). The J call is in doubt because the DNA end fits TRBJ1-1 better. This CDR3 has 12 amino acids. Germline values: CDR1 MNHEY, CDR2 SVGAGI. CDR3 sequence (DNA): TGTGCCAGCAGTTACGGGGCCACTGGAGCTTTCTTT. The encoded protein is CASSYGATGAFF.

In regard to this clonotype: Relative to the germline gene, one junction end is altered; a read error may explain this. This chain joins TRBV10-3 and TRBJ2-5, with 9 positions matching TRBD2. Germline lookup yields CDR1 ENHRY and CDR2 SYGVKD. This CDR3 has 16 residues. For the CDR3, the DNA is TGTGCCGTCAGTGAGTCTGTCGGCGGGAGGGATAGGACCCAGTACTTC. It encodes CAVSESVGGRDRTQYF.

This clonotype was seen only a few times. The chain carries TRBV7-3 and TRBJ2-3, with TRBD2 matching over 7 bases. This CDR3 has 15 amino acids. Trimming took 1 base from V and 7 from J; bases not matched to a gene: 8. From germline, CDR1 is SGHTA and CDR2 FQGTGA. This chain's CDR3 is CASSLSEGGPHTQYF. In nucleotides, the CDR3 is TGTGCCAGCAGCTTAAGCGAGGGAGGGCCACATACGCAGTATTTT.

The sample holds a few counts of this clonotype. The chain is built from TRBV4-3 and TRBJ1-4; D call uncertain. CDR1 is LGHNA, CDR2 YSLEER, per germline. Trimming stripped 3 bases from V and 8 bases from J, with 16 bases between. The CDR3 is made up of 15 amino acids. CDR3 nucleotide sequence: TGCGCCAGCAGCCAGGCGAGGTGGGAAAGGGAAAAACTGTTTTTT. Its protein product is CASSQARWEREKLFF.

The table lists this clonotype with a few counts. This rearrangement joins TRBV7-2 to TRBJ2-7; 9 bases line up with TRBD1. The DNA end is more similar to TRBJ2-5, so the J call may be wrong. CDR3 size: 14 residues. Per germline, CDR1 SGHTA and CDR2 FQGNSA. The CDR3 is CASSSGQGWETQYF. The CDR3 nucleotides are TGTGCCAGCAGCTCTGGACAGGGGTGGGAGACCCAGTACTTC.

This sequence joins TRBV20-1 and TRBJ2-4; 8 nucleotides line up with TRBD1. With the DNA end fitting TRBJ2-5 better, the J assignment may be wrong. The V gene's germline CDR1 is DFQATT and CDR2 SNEGSKA (reference sequence). This CDR3 has 13 residues. Here the CDR3 DNA reads TGCAGTGCACGGACAGGGAGTGGGGAGACCCAGTACTTC. The encoded protein is CSARTGSGETQYF.

The rearrangement links TRBV27 to TRBJ2-1; 9 nucleotides agree with TRBD1. The trim removed 2 bases at V and 8 bases at J, leaving 19 bases unmatched. From germline, CDR1 is MNHEY and CDR2 SMNVEV (reference sequence). The CDR3 has 19 amino acids. The CDR3 loop reads CASSLRTGAAGRGKDEQFF. Written as DNA, the CDR3 is TGTGCCAGCAGTTTAAGGACAGGGGCGGCGGGGAGAGGTAAAGATGAGCAGTTCTTC.

Written as DNA, the CDR3 is TGTGCCAGCAGCTTACAGCGGGGCGTCCAAGAGACCCAGTACTTC. Translation: CASSLQRGVQETQYF. The chain couples TRBV7-2 to TRBJ2-5; 7 bases fit TRBD2. J lost 1 base, V lost 2 bases, and 4 bases had no gene match. Per the germline V gene, CDR1 is SGHTA and CDR2 is FQGNSA. The CDR3 covers 15 residues.

J is TRBJ2-7 and V is TRBV5-1; D may be TRBD1 (6 bases). The J call is doubtful: the DNA matches TRBJ2-5 better. Germline CDR1 is SGHRS and CDR2 is YFSETQ. The CDR3 spans 13 residues. CDR3 in amino acids: CASSLDREKTQYF. Written as DNA, the CDR3 is TGCGCCAGCAGCTTGGACAGGGAAAAGACCCAGTACTTC.

This clonotype was seen only once. One end of the junction does not line up with germline, which may come from a read error. The rearrangement joins TRBV11-2 to TRBJ2-5, with D possibly being TRBD2 (6 bases). The CDR3 spans 14 residues. The germline CDR1 and CDR2 sequences are SGHAT and FQNNGV. This chain's CDR3 is CTSSLGGVRETQYF. DNA of the CDR3: TGTACCAGCAGCTTAGGCGGGGTCAGGGAGACCCAGTACTTC.

The chain couples TRBV11-1 to TRBJ2-7; a possible D gene is TRBD1 (6 bases). CDR1 and CDR2 (germline): SGHAT, FQDESV (reference sequence). CDR3 length: 15 amino acids. Trimming removed 3 bases from V and 4 bases from J, with 16 bases in between. In nucleotides, the CDR3 is TGTGCCAGCAGCTTTGGAGTAGGGGGTTCTTACGAGCAGTACTTC. This codes for CASSFGVGGSYEQYF.

The chain carries TRBV2 and TRBJ2-1; 7 nucleotides line up with TRBD1. The V gene end was trimmed by 5 bases and the J gene end by 4 bases; junction bases not matched to a gene: 11. The CDR3 covers 16 residues. CDR1 SNHLY and CDR2 FYNNEI come from the germline V gene. The CDR3 DNA reads TGTGCCAGCAGTTCCCTTATCGGACAGGTTTACAATGAGCAGTTCTTC. Residues: CASSSLIGQVYNEQFF.

The rearrangement uses TRBV7-2 and TRBJ2-3; 16 bases map to TRBD2. This CDR3 spans 18 amino acids. Germline V CDR1 and CDR2: SGHTA, FQGNSA. The ends lost 2 bases at V and 6 bases at J; junction bases unmatched: 8. This CDR3 reads CASSLYGTSGGAIDTQYF. CDR3 DNA: TGTGCCAGCAGCTTATACGGGACTAGCGGGGGGGCGATCGATACGCAGTATTTT.

This clonotype was counted between two and nine times. The chain recombines TRBV12-3 or TRBV12-4 with TRBJ2-6; D is unresolved. The V gene lost 2 bases and the J gene lost 1 base, with 6 bases spanning the gap. This CDR3 comprises 15 residues. CDR3 nucleotides: TGTGCCAGCAGTTTAAGCGTTTCTGGGGCCAACGTCCTGACTTTC. This sequence encodes CASSLSVSGANVLTF.

The gene calls are TRBV7-3 and TRBJ2-7; 7 bases agree with TRBD1. The CDR3 extends over 14 amino acids. J gave up 2 bases and V 5 bases, and 6 bases lay outside the gene matches. Germline V CDR1 and CDR2: SGHTA, FQGTGA. This chain's CDR3 is CASSRDRDTYEQYF. The CDR3 DNA is TGTGCCAGCAGCCGAGACAGGGACACCTACGAGCAGTACTTC.

V is TRBV4-2 and J is TRBJ2-7; the D gene is possibly TRBD2 (6 bases). V was pared by 4 bases and J by 1 base, with 11 bases between. In germline, CDR1 is LGHNA, CDR2 YNFKEQ. CDR3 length equals 14 residues. The CDR3 bases are TGTGCCAGCAGCCCGGGACTTTCGTCCTACGAGCAGTACTTC. Its protein is CASSPGLSSYEQYF.

The chain employs TRBV20-1 and TRBJ2-5; the D gene is possibly TRBD2 (6 bases). The germline gives CDR1 DFQATT, CDR2 SNEGSKA (reference sequence). The CDR3 sequence is 14 residues long. Trimming took off 5 bases at V and 2 bases at J, with 15 bases between the two ends. The CDR3 nucleotides read TGCAGTGCTCGAACGGGACTGGGTCAAGAGACCCAGTACTTC. It yields the protein CSARTGLGQETQYF.

V gene TRBV29-1 combines with J gene TRBJ2-7, with a possible D match to TRBD2 (6 bases). The J call may be wrong; the DNA end is better matched by TRBJ2-5. The CDR3 loop spans 12 amino acids. Germline V gives CDR1 SQVTM, CDR2 ANQGSEA. CDR3 coding DNA: TGCAGCGTTGGGGGGACTCCTGAGACCCAGTACTTC. It codes for CSVGGTPETQYF.

This clonotype was counted at least ten times. This rearrangement joins TRBV6-6 to TRBJ2-3; D may be TRBD1 or TRBD2 (6 bases each). CDR1 is MNHNY, CDR2 SVGAGI, per germline (reference sequence). The CDR3 is 15 amino acids. Trimming pared 7 bases from V and 1 base from J, leaving 15 bases between. CDR3 sequence (DNA): TGTGCCAGCACTCCCGCGAGGGGGGGCACAGATACGCAGTATTTT. This translates into CASTPARGGTDTQYF.

The rearrangement links TRBV7-9 to TRBJ1-1; D ambiguous. Germline-derived CDR1 and CDR2 are SEHNR and FQNEAQ (reference sequence). V was trimmed by 5 bases and J by 1 base, leaving 17 bases between them. This CDR3 has 16 residues. The CDR3 DNA reads as TGTGCCAGCAGCCCCCGCACAGTTGCTCAGAACACTGAAGCTTTCTTT. Translation gives CASSPRTVAQNTEAFF.

The chain employs TRBV20-1 and TRBJ1-1; D perhaps matches TRBD1 (5 bases). Germline V gives CDR1 DFQATT, CDR2 SNEGSKA (reference sequence). This CDR3 region has 13 residues. With 1 base removed from V and 5 bases from J, the gap between germline ends came to 11 bases. The CDR3 region is CSARVPGLTEAFF. CDR3 sequence (DNA): TGCAGTGCTAGAGTTCCAGGGTTGACTGAAGCTTTCTTT.

The V gene is TRBV20-1, the J gene TRBJ2-5, with D unresolved. Trimming removed 1 base at V and 2 bases at J, with 5 bases between. Germline values: CDR1 DFQATT, CDR2 SNEGSKA (reference sequence). This CDR3 comprises 12 residues. For the CDR3, the DNA is TGCAGTGCTAGAGCAGTTCAAGAGACCCAGTACTTC. Its translation is CSARAVQETQYF.

V usage is TRBV11-2 and J usage is TRBJ2-7, with D hard to call. The germline V and J ends were trimmed by 5 bases and 0 bases, with 11 bases remaining between them. The CDR3 extends over 14 amino acids. The germline CDR1 and CDR2 sequences are SGHAT and FQNNGV. CDR3 nucleotide sequence: TGTGCCAGCAGCCGAGGACGTAACTCCTACGAGCAGTACTTC. Translated: CASSRGRNSYEQYF.

The gene calls are TRBV7-9 and TRBJ2-7; TRBD2 matches at 13 bases. V was clipped by 1 base and J by 7 bases; unmatched bases: 7. Per the germline V gene, CDR1 is SEHNR and CDR2 is FQNEAQ (reference sequence). CDR3 size: 16 residues. CDR3 DNA: TGTGCCAGCAGCTTAGGGACTAGCGGGAGAGCGGATGAGCAGTACTTC. It yields the protein CASSLGTSGRADEQYF.